This T cell receptor beta chain was identified in a study of T cell changes during pregnancy in multiple sclerosis. TCRdb keeps only in-frame clones here, not all; method: immunoSEQ multiplex PCR. The data hold some 71,000 clones, with 91% observed a single time. This receptor was identified in a female donor in good health, enrolled as a control in a pregnancy study. Sequencing used CD4+ T cells from peripheral blood mononuclear cells, obtained in the third trimester of pregnancy.

CDR3 DNA: TGCGCCAGCAGTCGTGATACAGGGTCAGGAAACACCATATATTTT. Translating it yields CASSRDTGSGNTIYF. The V gene is TRBV5-1, the J gene TRBJ1-3, with TRBD1 as a possible D gene (6 bases). The germline V and J ends were trimmed by 5 bases and 4 bases, with 16 bases remaining between them. CDR1 and CDR2 from the germline V gene are SGHRS and YFSETQ. The CDR3 is 15 residues long.